This T cell receptor (beta chain) comes out of a study of shared clonotypes between healthy human individuals. The CDR3 contains 15 residues. Germline values: CDR1 MDHEN, CDR2 SYDVKM. V was pared by 2 bases and J by 4 bases, with 4 bases of the junction left unmatched. Here immunoSEQ multiplex PCR was the method, and the copy in TCRdb shows in-frame clones only, minus some. The sample holds a few million clones, more than 80% seen once. Source material: naive CD4+ T cells from PBMCs. Subset specified: CD45RA+ positively selected. The rearrangement links TRBV28 to TRBJ2-7, with TRBD1 matching 11 bases. The TCR sequence derives from a young man in good health. Some clones in this sample may be carry-over from other donors' samples. In DNA, the CDR3 is TGTGCCAGCAGTTTAATCGGACAGGGGGCATACGAGCAGTACTTC. This codes for CASSLIGQGAYEQYF. The full variable domain, with the rest looked up from reference TRBV28 and TRBJ2-7, is DVKVTQSSRYLVKRTGEKVFLECVQDMDHENMFWYRQDPGLGLRLIYFSYDVKMKEKGDIPEGYSVSREKKERFSLILESASTNQTSMYLCASSLIGQGAYEQYFGPGTRLTVT.